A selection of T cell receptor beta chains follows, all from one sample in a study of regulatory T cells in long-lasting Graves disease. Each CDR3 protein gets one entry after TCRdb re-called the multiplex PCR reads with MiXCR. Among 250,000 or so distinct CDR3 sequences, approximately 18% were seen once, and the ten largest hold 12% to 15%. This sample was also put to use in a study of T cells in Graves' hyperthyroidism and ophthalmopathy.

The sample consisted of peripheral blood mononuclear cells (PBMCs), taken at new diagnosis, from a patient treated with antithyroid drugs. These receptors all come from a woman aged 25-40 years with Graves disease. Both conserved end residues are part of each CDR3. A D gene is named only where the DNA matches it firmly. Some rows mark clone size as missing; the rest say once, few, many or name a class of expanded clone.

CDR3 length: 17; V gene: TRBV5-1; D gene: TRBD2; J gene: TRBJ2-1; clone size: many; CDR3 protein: CASSDSSSGGAYNEQFF; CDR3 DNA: TGCGCCAGCAGCGACTCTTCTAGCGGGGGGGCCTACAATGAGCAGTTCTTC
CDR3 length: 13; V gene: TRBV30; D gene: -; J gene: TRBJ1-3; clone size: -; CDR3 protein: CAWSVDQTTAIYF; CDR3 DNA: TGTGCCTGGAGTGTGGATCAGACGACCGCCATATATTTT
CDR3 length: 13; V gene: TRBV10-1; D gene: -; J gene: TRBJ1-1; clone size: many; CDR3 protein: CASSDGGADEAFF; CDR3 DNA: TGCGCCAGCAGTGACGGGGGGGCAGATGAAGCTTTCTTT
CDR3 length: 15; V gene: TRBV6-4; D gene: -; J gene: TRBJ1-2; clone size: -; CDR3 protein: CASSAFRDGNYGYTF; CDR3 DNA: TGTGCCAGCAGTGCTTTCCGGGACGGGAACTATGGCTACACCTTC
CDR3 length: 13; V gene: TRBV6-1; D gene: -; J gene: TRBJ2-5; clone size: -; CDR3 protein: CASSGSGTETQYF; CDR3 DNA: TGTGCCAGCAGCGGTTCAGGGACCGAGACCCAGTACTTC
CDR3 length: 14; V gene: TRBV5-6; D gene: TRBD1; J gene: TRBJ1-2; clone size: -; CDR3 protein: CASSLGNRGPGYTF; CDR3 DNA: TGTGCCAGCAGCTTGGGAAACAGGGGGCCTGGCTACACCTTC
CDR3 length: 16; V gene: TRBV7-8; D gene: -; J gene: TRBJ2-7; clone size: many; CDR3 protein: CASRAWSGGRDIEQYF; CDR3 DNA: TGTGCCAGCCGTGCTTGGTCGGGCGGCAGGGATATCGAGCAGTACTTC
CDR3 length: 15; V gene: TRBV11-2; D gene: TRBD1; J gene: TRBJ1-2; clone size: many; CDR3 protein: CASSLVGTGMDGYTF; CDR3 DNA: TGTGCCAGCAGCTTAGTCGGGACAGGGATGGATGGCTACACCTTC
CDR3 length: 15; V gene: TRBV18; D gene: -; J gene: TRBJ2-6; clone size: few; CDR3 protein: CASSATQSGANVLTF; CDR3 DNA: TGTGCCAGCTCAGCGACGCAGTCAGGGGCCAACGTCCTGACTTTC
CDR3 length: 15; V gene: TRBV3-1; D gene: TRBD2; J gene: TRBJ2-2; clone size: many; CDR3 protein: CASSQATSGTGELFF; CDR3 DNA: TGTGCCAGCAGCCAGGCGACTAGCGGGACCGGGGAGCTGTTTTTT
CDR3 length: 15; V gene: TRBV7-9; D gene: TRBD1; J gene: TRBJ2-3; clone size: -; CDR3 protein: CASRRTGGVADTQYF; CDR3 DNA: TGTGCCAGCAGGCGCACAGGGGGCGTAGCAGATACACAGTATTTT
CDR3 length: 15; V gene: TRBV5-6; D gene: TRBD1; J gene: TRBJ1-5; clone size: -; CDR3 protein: CASSFTRGQGQPQHF; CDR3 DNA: TGTGCCAGCAGCTTTACCAGGGGACAGGGGCAGCCCCAGCATTTT
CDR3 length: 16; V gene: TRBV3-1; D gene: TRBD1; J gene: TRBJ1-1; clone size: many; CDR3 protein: CASSQDRQGSPTEAFF; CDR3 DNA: TGTGCCAGCAGCCAGGATCGACAGGGATCCCCCACTGAAGCTTTCTTT
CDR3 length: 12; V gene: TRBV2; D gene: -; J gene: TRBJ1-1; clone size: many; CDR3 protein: CASGLLNTEAFF; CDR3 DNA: TGTGCCAGCGGACTCCTGAACACTGAAGCTTTCTTT
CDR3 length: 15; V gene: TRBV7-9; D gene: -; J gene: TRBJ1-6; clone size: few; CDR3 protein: CASSLGGLGTLPLHF; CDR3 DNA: TGTGCCAGCAGCTTAGGAGGACTGGGTACCCTACCCCTCCACTTT
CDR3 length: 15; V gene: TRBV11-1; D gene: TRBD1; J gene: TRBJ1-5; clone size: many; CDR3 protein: CASSLKTGWDQPQHF; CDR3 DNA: TGTGCCAGCAGCCTAAAGACAGGGTGGGATCAGCCCCAGCATTTT
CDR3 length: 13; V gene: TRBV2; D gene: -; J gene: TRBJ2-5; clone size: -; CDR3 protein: CASSDNRDRTQYF; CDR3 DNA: TGTGCCAGCAGTGATAACAGAGACAGGACCCAGTACTTC
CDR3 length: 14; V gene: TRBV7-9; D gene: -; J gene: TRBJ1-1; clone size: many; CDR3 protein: CASRGGELNTEAFF; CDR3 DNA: TGTGCCAGCAGGGGGGGGGAGCTGAACACTGAAGCTTTCTTT
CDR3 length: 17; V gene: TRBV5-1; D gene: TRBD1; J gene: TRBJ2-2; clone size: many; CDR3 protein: CASSAPRTGGNTGELFF; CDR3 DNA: TGCGCCAGCAGCGCCCCGCGGACAGGGGGAAACACCGGGGAGCTGTTTTTT
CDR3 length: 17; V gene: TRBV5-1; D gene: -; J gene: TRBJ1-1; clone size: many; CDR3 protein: CASSLKGRVEWNTEAFF; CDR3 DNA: TGCGCCAGCAGCTTGAAAGGGCGGGTCGAATGGAACACTGAAGCTTTCTTT
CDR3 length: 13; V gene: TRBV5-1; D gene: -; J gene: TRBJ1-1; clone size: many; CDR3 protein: CASSFNSGPEAFF; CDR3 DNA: TGCGCCAGCAGCTTCAATTCAGGGCCTGAGGCTTTCTTT
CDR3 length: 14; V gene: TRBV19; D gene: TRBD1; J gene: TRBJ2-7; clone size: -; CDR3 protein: CASSNTGQSYEQYF; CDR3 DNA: TGTGCCAGTAGTAACACGGGACAGTCCTACGAGCAGTACTTC
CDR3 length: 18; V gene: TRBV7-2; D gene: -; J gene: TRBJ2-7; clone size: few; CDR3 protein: CASSSPGGGSPSFYEQYF; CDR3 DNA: TGTGCCAGCAGCTCACCAGGGGGGGGGTCCCCTTCTTTCTACGAGCAGTACTTC
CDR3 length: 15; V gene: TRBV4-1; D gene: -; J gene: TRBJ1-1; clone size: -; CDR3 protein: CASSQEWRQNTEAFF; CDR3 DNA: TGTGCCAGCAGCCAAGAGTGGCGGCAGAACACTGAAGCTTTCTTT
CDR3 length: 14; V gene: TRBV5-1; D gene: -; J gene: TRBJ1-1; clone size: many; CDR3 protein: CASSSTGEDTEAFF; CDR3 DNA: TGCGCCAGCAGCTCCACGGGGGAGGACACTGAAGCTTTCTTT
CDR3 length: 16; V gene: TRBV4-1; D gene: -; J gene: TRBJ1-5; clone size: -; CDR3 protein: CASSQDIWQGGQPQHF; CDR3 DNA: TGCGCCAGCAGCCAAGATATATGGCAGGGAGGTCAGCCCCAGCATTTT
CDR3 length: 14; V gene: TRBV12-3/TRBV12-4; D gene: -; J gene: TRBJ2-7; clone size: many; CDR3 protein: CASSLGRVKAEQYF; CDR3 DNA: TGTGCCAGCAGTCTTGGCAGGGTGAAGGCCGAGCAGTACTTC
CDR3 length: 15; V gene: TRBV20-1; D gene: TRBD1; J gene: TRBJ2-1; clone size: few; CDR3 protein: CSARPYLNRGNEQFF; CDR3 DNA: TGCAGTGCTAGACCCTACCTAAACAGGGGGAATGAGCAGTTCTTC